The present T cell receptor (beta chain) was sequenced within a study of Graves' ophthalmopathy and Graves' hyperthyroidism. Whole-study results and caveats: For predicting ophthalmopathy progression, the model had 70.59% sensitivity and 72% to 75% specificity. Ophthalmopathy was separated from stable hyperthyroidism by a 13-signature model with roughly 90% sensitivity and roughly 84% specificity.

Germline CDR1 is LGHDT and CDR2 is YNNKEL (reference sequence). V lost 3 bases and J lost 2, with 10 bases in between. The CDR3 is 14 residues long. Amplified TCR beta CDR3 regions were obtained using RNA transcripts as template. HTBI primers were used in a first-round RT-PCR, which preceded a second-round multiplex PCR. Each CDR3 protein is one row after TCRdb ran MiXCR on the multiplex PCR reads. The sample has some 520,000 distinct CDR3 sequences; roughly an eighth are singletons. This clonotype was counted between two and nine times. The antigen remains unidentified. Excluded: other autoimmune disease, uncontrolled infection, pregnancy or lactation. A volume of 10 ml of fresh peripheral blood supplied the PBMCs.

The chain links TRBV3-1 to TRBJ2-5; D might be TRBD1 (5 bases). The sample taken for sequencing was blood. The receptor was derived from a woman in her twenties or thirties with Graves' ophthalmopathy. The CDR3: CASSQETDQETQYF. In nucleotides, the CDR3 is TGTGCCAGCAGCCAGGAGACAGATCAAGAGACCCAGTACTTC.